Listed here are 3 T cell receptor beta chains from one sample, sequenced in a study of shared clonotypes between healthy human individuals. Method: immunoSEQ multiplex PCR; TCRdb's copy keeps in-frame clones and lacks some. The sample consists of more than 2,000,000 clones, 85% to 95% of them appearing once. The source material was naive CD4+ T cells from PBMCs. Indicated subset: CD45RA+ positively selected. These TCRs come from a man younger than 30 in good health. Some clones in this sample may be carry-over from other donors' samples.

On this clone: Other nucleotide sequences in the sample specify the same CDR3. V and J are TRBV18 and TRBJ2-3; 7 bases line up with TRBD2. Germline trimming cut 3 bases from V and 0 bases from J; bases unmatched to any gene: 6. The CDR3 has 16 amino acids. Germline lookup yields CDR1 KGHSH and CDR2 LQKENI. The CDR3 here is CASSPTSGTSTDTQYF. The CDR3 bases are TGTGCCAGCTCACCTACCAGCGGGACTAGCACAGATACGCAGTATTTT.

This rearrangement joins TRBV14 to TRBJ1-2; D possibly corresponds to TRBD1 (5 bases). The germline V gene has CDR1 SGHDN and CDR2 FVKESK. This CDR3 is 12 amino acids long. Trimming took 4 bases from V and 5 from J, leaving 8 bases between them. For the CDR3, the DNA is TGTGCCAGCAGCCTGGACAAATATGGCTACACCTTC. Translation gives CASSLDKYGYTF.

The rearrangement uses TRBV27 and TRBJ1-5; D not certain. V was shortened by 2 bases and J by 5 bases, with 13 bases between the two germline ends. Per the germline V gene, CDR1 is MNHEY and CDR2 is SMNVEV (reference sequence). The length of the CDR3 is 15 residues. The DNA for the CDR3 is TGTGCCAGCAGTTTAAATTGGGGTAGAGATCAGCCCCAGCATTTT. Translating gives CASSLNWGRDQPQHF.